This TCR beta chain derives from a study of blood T cell repertoires in COVID-19. About the study: COVID-19 samples from acute and convalescent phases originated in the United States, Italy and Spain. The cDNA or gDNA used as material had been derived from T cells, B-cell-depleted T cells, or PBMCs.

The V gene lost 5 bases and the J gene lost 1 base, with 15 bases spanning the gap. Germline V gene data show CDR1 as MDHEN and CDR2 as SYDVKM. CDR3 size: 15 residues. The protocol was immunoSEQ multiplex PCR, while the TCRdb copy is restricted to in-frame clones and leaves out a portion. The data contain about 300,000 clones, about 84% of them singletons. This clone was seen a few times. Sequencing was carried out using peripheral blood. The TCR comes from a woman in her 50s with acute or convalescent COVID-19. This sequence joins TRBV28 and TRBJ2-7; D gene uncertain. The CDR3 DNA sequence: TGTGCCAGCAGTCCCCTCCCCGACGGGTCCTACGAGCAGTACTTC. The encoded protein is CASSPLPDGSYEQYF.